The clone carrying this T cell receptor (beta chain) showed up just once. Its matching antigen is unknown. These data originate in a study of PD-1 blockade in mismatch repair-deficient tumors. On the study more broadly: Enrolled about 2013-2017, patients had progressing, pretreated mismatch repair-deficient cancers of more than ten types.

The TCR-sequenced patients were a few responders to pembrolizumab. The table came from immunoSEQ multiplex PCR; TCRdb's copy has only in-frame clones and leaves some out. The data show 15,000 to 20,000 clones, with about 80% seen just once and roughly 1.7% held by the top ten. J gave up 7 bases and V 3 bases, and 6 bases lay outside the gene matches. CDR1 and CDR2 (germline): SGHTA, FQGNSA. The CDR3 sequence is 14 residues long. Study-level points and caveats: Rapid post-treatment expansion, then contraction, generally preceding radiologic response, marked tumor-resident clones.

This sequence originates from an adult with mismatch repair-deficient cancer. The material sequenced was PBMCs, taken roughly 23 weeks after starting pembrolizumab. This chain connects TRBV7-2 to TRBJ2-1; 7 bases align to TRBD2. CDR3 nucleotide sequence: TGTGCCAGCAGCTTCCGCGGGAGTGAGAATGAGCAGTTCTTC. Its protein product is CASSFRGSENEQFF.